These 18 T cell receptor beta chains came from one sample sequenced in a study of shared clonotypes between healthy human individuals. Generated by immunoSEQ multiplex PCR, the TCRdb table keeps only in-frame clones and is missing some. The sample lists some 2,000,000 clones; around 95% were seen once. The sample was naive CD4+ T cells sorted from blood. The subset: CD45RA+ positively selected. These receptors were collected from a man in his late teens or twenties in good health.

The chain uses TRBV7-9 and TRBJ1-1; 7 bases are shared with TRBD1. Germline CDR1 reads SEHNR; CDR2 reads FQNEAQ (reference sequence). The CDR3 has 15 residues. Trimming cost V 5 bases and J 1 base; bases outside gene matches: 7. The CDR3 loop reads CASSPTAGGNTEAFF. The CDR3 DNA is TGTGCCAGCAGCCCGACGGCAGGGGGGAACACTGAAGCTTTCTTT.

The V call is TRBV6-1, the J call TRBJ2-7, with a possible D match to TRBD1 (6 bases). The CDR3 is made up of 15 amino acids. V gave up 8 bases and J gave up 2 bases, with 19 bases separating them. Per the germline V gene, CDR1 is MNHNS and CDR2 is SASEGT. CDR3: CASGGHYLLPYEQYF. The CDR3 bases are TGTGCCAGCGGGGGACATTACCTTCTCCCCTACGAGCAGTACTTC.

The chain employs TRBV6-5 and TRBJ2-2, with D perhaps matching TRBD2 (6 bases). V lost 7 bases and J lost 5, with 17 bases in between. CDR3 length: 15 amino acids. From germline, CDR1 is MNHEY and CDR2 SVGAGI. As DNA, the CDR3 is TGTGCCAGCACCCAGACGGGAGTCTTGACCGGGGAGCTGTTTTTT. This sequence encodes CASTQTGVLTGELFF.

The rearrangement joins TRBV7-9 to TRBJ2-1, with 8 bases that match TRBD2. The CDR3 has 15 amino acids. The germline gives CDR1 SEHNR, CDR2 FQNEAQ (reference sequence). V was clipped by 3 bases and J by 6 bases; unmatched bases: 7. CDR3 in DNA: TGTGCCAGCAGCTTTCCTGGGACTAGTTCCAATGAGCAGTTCTTC. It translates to CASSFPGTSSNEQFF.

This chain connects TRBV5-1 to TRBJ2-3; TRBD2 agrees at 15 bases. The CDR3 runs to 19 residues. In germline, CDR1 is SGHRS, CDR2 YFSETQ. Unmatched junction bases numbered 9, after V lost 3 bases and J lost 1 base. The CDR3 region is CASSSRRTSGGEGTDTQYF. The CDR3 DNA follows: TGCGCCAGCAGCTCTCGAAGGACTAGCGGGGGGGAAGGCACAGATACGCAGTATTTT.

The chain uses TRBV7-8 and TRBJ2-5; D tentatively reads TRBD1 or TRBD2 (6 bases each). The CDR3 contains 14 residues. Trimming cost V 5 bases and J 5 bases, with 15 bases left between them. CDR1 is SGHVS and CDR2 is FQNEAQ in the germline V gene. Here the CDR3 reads CASSLTTGGETQYF. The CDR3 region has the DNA TGTGCCAGCAGCCTAACGACAGGAGGGGAGACCCAGTACTTC.

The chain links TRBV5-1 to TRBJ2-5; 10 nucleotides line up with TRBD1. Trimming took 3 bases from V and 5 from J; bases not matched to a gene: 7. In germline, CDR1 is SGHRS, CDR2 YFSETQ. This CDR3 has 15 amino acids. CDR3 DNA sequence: TGCGCCAGCAGCTCTATGGGACAGGGGTCGGAGACCCAGTACTTC. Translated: CASSSMGQGSETQYF.

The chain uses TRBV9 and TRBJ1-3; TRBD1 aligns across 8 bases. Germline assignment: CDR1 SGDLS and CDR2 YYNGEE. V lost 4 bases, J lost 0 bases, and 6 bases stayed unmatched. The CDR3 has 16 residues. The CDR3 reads CASSQGQESSGNTIYF. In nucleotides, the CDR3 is TGTGCCAGCAGCCAGGGACAGGAGAGCTCTGGAAACACCATATATTTT.

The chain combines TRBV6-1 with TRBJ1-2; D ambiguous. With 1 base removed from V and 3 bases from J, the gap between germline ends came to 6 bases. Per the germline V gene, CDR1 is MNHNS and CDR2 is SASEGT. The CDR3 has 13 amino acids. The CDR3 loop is CASSEVGDYGYTF. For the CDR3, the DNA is TGTGCCAGCAGTGAAGTCGGGGACTATGGCTACACCTTC.

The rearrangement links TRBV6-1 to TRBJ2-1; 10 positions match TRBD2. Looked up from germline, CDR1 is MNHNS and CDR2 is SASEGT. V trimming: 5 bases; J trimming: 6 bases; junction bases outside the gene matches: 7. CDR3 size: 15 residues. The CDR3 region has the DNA TGTGCCAGCAGTTCTCTAGCGGGGGAGTTCAATGAGCAGTTCTTC. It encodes CASSSLAGEFNEQFF.

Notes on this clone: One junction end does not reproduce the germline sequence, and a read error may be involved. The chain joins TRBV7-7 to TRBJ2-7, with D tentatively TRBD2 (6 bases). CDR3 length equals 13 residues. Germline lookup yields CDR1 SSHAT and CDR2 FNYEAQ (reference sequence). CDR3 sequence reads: CASSLTRDSEQYF. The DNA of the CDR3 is TGTGCTAGCAGCTTAACCAGGGACTCCGAGCAGTACTTC.

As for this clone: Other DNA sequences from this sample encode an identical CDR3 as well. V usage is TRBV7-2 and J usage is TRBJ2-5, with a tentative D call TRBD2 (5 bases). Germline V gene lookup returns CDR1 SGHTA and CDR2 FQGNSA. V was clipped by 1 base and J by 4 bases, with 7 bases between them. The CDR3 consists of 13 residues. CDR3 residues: CASSLERAETQYF. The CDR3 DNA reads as TGTGCCAGCAGCTTAGAGAGGGCAGAGACCCAGTACTTC.

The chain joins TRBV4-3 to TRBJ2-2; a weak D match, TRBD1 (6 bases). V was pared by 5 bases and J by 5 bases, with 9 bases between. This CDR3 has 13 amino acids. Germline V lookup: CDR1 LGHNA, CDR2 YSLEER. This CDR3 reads CASSTTGTGELFF. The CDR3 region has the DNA TGCGCCAGCAGCACTACAGGGACCGGGGAGCTGTTTTTT.

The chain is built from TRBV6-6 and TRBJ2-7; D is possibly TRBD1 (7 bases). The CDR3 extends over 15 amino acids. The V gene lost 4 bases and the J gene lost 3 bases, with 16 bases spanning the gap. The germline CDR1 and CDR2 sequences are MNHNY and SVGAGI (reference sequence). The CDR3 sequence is CASSSGRQGGYEQYF. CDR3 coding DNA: TGTGCCAGCAGTTCCGGGAGACAGGGAGGCTACGAGCAGTACTTC.

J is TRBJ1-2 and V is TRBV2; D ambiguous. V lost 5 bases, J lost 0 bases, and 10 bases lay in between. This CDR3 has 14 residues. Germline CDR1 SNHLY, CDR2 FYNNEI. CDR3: CASSSELANYGYTF. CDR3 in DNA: TGTGCCAGCAGTTCTGAGTTAGCTAACTATGGCTACACCTTC.

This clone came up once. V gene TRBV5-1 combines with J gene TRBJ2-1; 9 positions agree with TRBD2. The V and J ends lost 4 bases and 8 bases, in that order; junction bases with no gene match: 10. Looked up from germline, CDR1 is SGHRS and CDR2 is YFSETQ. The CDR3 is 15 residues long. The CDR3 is CASSHGTSLPDEQFF. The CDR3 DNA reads TGCGCCAGCAGCCATGGGACTAGCCTCCCAGATGAGCAGTTCTTC.

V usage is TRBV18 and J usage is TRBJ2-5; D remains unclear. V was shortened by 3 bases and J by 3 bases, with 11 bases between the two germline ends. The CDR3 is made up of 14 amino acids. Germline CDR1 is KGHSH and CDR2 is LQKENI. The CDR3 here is CASSPASGEETQYF. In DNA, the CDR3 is TGTGCCAGCTCACCTGCATCAGGTGAAGAGACCCAGTACTTC.

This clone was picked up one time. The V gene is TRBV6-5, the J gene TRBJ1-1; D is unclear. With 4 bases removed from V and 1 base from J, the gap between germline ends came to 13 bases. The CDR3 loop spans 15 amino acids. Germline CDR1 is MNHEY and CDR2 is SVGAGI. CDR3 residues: CASSSAGPTNTEAFF. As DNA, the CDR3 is TGTGCCAGCAGTTCCGCCGGACCGACGAACACTGAAGCTTTCTTT.